This T cell receptor (beta chain) was sequenced for a study of radiotherapy plus CTLA-4 blockade in lung cancer. About the research overall: In roughly 19% of patients, objective responses were seen; 25% to 40% had disease control.

Comment on this clone: Its antigen is still unknown.

Data came from immunoSEQ multiplex PCR; TCRdb stores just in-frame clones and leaves some out. The table shows 2,000 to 3,000 clones, with around 80% occurring only once. Trimming shortened V by 2 bases and J by 4 bases, and 5 bases separated the two germline ends. Germline assignment: CDR1 MDHEN and CDR2 SYDVKM. This CDR3 contains 13 residues. The study, taken as a whole, reports: The authors reported that early blood T cell clone dynamics, with interferon-beta, best predicted response.

The input for sequencing was tumor tissue, taken from a patient treated with radiotherapy plus ipilimumab. The J gene is TRBJ1-4, the V gene TRBV28; D is uncertain. This TCR derives from a human donor with non-small cell lung cancer that progressed on radiotherapy plus ipilimumab. The CDR3 protein is CASSLRDNEKLFF. DNA for the CDR3: TGTGCCAGCAGTTTACGGGATAATGAAAAACTGTTTTTT.